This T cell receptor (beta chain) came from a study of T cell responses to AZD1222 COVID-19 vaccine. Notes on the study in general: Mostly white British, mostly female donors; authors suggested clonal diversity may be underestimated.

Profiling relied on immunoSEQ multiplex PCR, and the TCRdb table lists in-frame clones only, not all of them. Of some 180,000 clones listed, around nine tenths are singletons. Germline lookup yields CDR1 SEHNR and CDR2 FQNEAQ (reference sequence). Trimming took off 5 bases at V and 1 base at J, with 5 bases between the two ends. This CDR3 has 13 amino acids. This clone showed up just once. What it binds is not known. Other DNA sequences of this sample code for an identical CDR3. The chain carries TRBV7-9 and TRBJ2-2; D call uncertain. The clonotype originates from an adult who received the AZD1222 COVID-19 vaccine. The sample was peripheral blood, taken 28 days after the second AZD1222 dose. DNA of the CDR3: TGTGCCAGCAGCCGACAGAACACCGGGGAGCTGTTTTTT. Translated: CASSRQNTGELFF. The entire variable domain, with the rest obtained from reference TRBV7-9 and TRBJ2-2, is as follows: DTGVSQNPRHKITKRGQNVTFRCDPISEHNRLYWYRQTLGQGPEFLTYFQNEAQLEKSRLLSDRFSAERPKGSFSTLEIQRTEQGDSAMYLCASSRQNTGELFFGEGSRLTVL.